One sample yielded the 13 T cell receptor beta chains listed below, sequenced in a study of spatial heterogeneity in lung cancer. TCRdb reprocessed the 5' RACE reads via MiXCR and lists one record per CDR3 protein. The sample includes 77,000 or so distinct CDR3 sequences, approximately 18% of them seen just once. Time point: sample taken at primary tumor resection. No cell sorting; template was whole RNA from tumor, lung tissue or PBMC. The sequencing here drew on PBMCs, taken at surgery. The receptors shown here come from a male donor with early-stage non-small cell lung cancer.

In this sample, this clonotype turned up a few times. This chain joins TRBV6-1 and TRBJ1-4, with D tentatively TRBD1 (5 bases). This CDR3 comprises 13 residues. Trimming took off 4 bases at V and 5 bases at J, with 8 bases between the two ends. Germline V lookup: CDR1 MNHNS, CDR2 SASEGT. The CDR3 sequence is CASSVTENEKLFF. The CDR3 DNA follows: TGTGCCAGCAGTGTGACAGAGAATGAAAAACTGTTTTTT.

V gene TRBV7-2 combines with J gene TRBJ1-2, with 7 bases identical to TRBD1. V gave up 4 bases and J gave up 0 bases; unmatched junction bases: 5. Germline assignment: CDR1 SGHTA and CDR2 FQGNSA. The CDR3 runs 15 residues. CDR3: CASSYSQGANYGYTF. CDR3 DNA sequence: TGTGCCAGCAGCTACTCCCAGGGGGCTAACTATGGCTACACCTTC.

This clonotype was recorded a few times. The rearrangement uses TRBV28 and TRBJ2-7, with 9 nucleotides matching TRBD1. The junction had 5 bases not matched to a gene; V was cut back by 4 bases and J by 1 base. Germline V lookup: CDR1 MDHEN, CDR2 SYDVKM. The CDR3 loop spans 15 amino acids. CDR3 nucleotide sequence: TGTGCCAGCAGTTCGGACAGGGGAGGATCCTACGAGCAGTACTTC. It translates to CASSSDRGGSYEQYF.

This clonotype showed up just a few times. The chain links TRBV29-1 to TRBJ2-7, with D maybe TRBD2 (6 bases). Germline V CDR1 and CDR2: SQVTM, ANQGSEA. The CDR3 sequence is 13 residues long. V was pared by 4 bases and J by 2 bases, with 12 bases between. CDR3 loop: CSVVLADAYEQYF. In nucleotides, the CDR3 is TGCAGCGTTGTACTAGCAGACGCCTACGAGCAGTACTTC.

The chain is built from TRBV10-2 and TRBJ2-7; 8 nucleotides line up with TRBD2. This CDR3 has 13 amino acids. CDR1 is WSHSY, CDR2 SAAADI, per germline. The trim removed 10 bases at V and 6 bases at J, leaving 11 bases unmatched. Here the CDR3 DNA reads TGCGCCATGAAGGGGGATAGCGGGGCCGAGCAGTACTTC. It codes for CAMKGDSGAEQYF.

This clonotype was detected many times. The chain is built from TRBV12-3 or TRBV12-4 and TRBJ2-2, with 10 bases identical to TRBD2. The CDR3 consists of 15 residues. V dropped 6 bases and J dropped 5; count of bases not matched to a gene: 6. CDR3 residues: CASRQAGGRTGELFF. The DNA of the CDR3 is TGTGCCAGCAGACAAGCGGGAGGGCGAACCGGGGAGCTGTTTTTT.

This clonotype was counted many times. The chain links TRBV19 to TRBJ2-2; tentatively, D is TRBD1 or TRBD2 (5 bases each). This CDR3 has 15 residues. Germline lookup yields CDR1 LNHDA and CDR2 SQIVND (reference sequence). Trimming stripped 5 bases from V and 4 bases from J, with 14 bases between. CDR3 nucleotide sequence: TGTGCCAGTAGTCCCGGGACCCCGGGCACCGGGGAGCTGTTTTTT. Translation: CASSPGTPGTGELFF.

This clonotype was seen a few times. This CDR3 reads CASSLGQNNYGYTF. The CDR3 DNA is TGTGCCAGTAGCCTGGGACAGAATAACTATGGCTACACCTTC. The chain couples TRBV19 to TRBJ1-2; 7 positions agree with TRBD1. With 6 bases clipped from V and 1 base from J, the junction kept 5 bases outside the gene matches. The CDR3 has 14 residues. CDR1 is LNHDA, CDR2 SQIVND, per germline (reference sequence).

The sample holds a few counts of this clonotype. The gene calls are TRBV7-8 and TRBJ1-1; D call uncertain. Germline-derived CDR1 and CDR2 are SGHVS and FQNEAQ. Trimming cost V 5 bases and J 0 bases, with 4 bases left between them. CDR3 length equals 12 residues. The CDR3 DNA reads as TGTGCCAGCAGCCGGGTGAACACTGAAGCTTTCTTT. Its translation is CASSRVNTEAFF.

The rearrangement uses TRBV11-3 and TRBJ2-2; D is unresolved. CDR1 and CDR2 (germline): SGHNT, YENEEA. The CDR3 extends over 14 amino acids. The ends were cut back, 0 bases at V and 2 bases at J, with 4 bases in the middle. This chain's CDR3 is CASSLDTNTGELFF. The CDR3 DNA follows: TGTGCCAGCAGCTTAGACACTAACACCGGGGAGCTGTTTTTT.

V and J are TRBV29-1 and TRBJ2-3; no clear D. The CDR3 has 14 residues. CDR1 is SQVTM and CDR2 is ANQGSEA in the germline V gene. Deletions cut 5 bases from V and 6 bases from J, with 18 bases between. CDR3 region: CSVKRTGNVDTQYF. CDR3 DNA: TGCAGCGTTAAAAGGACGGGCAACGTGGATACGCAGTATTTT.

The rearrangement joins TRBV10-3 to TRBJ1-5; 7 nucleotides agree with TRBD1. With V trimmed by 3 bases and J by 2 bases, 7 bases remained unmatched. The CDR3 totals 16 residues. CDR1 and CDR2 from the germline V gene are ENHRY and SYGVKD. The CDR3 DNA reads TGTGCCATCAGTGATATGAGGGGGCAAGGCAATCAGCCCCAGCATTTT. It yields the protein CAISDMRGQGNQPQHF.

This clonotype was observed a handful of times. The rearrangement joins TRBV20-1 to TRBJ2-5, with TRBD1 matching 9 bases. J lost 1 base, V lost 2 bases, and 5 bases had no gene match. The germline V gene encodes CDR1 DFQATT and CDR2 SNEGSKA (reference sequence). CDR3 length: 15 amino acids. In DNA, the CDR3 is TGCAGTGCTAGATCTACGGACAGGGGCCAAGAGACCCAGTACTTC. Encoded protein: CSARSTDRGQETQYF.